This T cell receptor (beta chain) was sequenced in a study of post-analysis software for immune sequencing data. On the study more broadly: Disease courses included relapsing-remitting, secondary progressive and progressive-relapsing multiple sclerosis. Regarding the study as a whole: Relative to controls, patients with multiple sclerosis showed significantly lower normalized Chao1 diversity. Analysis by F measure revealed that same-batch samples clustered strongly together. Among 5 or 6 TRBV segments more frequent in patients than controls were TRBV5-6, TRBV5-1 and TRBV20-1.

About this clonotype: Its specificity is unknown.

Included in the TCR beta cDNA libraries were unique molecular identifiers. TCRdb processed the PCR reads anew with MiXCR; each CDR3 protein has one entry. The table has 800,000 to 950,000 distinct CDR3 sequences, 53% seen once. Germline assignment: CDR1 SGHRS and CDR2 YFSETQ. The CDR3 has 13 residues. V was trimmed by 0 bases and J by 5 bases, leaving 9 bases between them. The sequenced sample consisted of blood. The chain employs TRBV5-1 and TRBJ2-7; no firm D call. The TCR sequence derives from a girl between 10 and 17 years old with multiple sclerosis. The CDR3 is CASSLDQYHEQYF. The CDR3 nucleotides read TGCGCCAGCAGCTTGGATCAGTACCACGAGCAGTACTTC.